This entry is about one T cell receptor beta chain. The data were obtained in a study of blood T cell repertoires in COVID-19. Study context: Some COVID-19 samples were acute and others convalescent; all came from the United States, Italy and Spain. T cells, B-cell-depleted T cells, or PBMCs provided the cDNA or gDNA that served as material.

Authors' processing steps: Counts of nucleated cells, estimated from reference gene primer amplification, were obtained. The repertoire was sequenced with immunoSEQ multiplex PCR; TCRdb's copy has only in-frame clones and lacks some. The D gene and trimming were derived from the DNA, and the V and J assignments and clone size from that table. The sample records some 76,000 clones, around 85% being singletons. Trimming cost V 3 bases and J 7 bases, with 13 bases left between them. Germline V gene lookup returns CDR1 SGHDN and CDR2 FVKESK. CDR3 length: 14 residues. This TCR came from a man at least 80 years old in a cohort sampled during active COVID-19. Source material: peripheral blood. The chain uses TRBV14 and TRBJ2-1; tentatively, D is TRBD1 (5 bases). As DNA, the CDR3 is TGTGCCAGCAGCCAGGGGCAGATTGGTAATGAGCAGTTCTTC. It translates to CASSQGQIGNEQFF.